What follows describes a single TCR beta chain. The target antigen is unknown. These data come from a study of CD8+ T cells in alopecia areata. Study summary: Each day, treated patients took oral tofacitinib twice, at 5 to 10 mg per dose.

Study-wide results and caveats: TCR sharing across patients was less clear than in mice, possibly HLA-related.

Individuals with alopecia areata gave both lesional scalp punch biopsies and peripheral blood for collection. Sorted populations comprised CD4+ and CD8+ T cells obtained from PBMCs. cDNA prepared by RNA extraction and subsequent reverse transcription served as the template for sequencing. Libraries were prepared by immunoSEQ multiplex PCR; TCRdb keeps only in-frame clonotypes and omits some of them. The sample lists about 150,000 clones; roughly 64% were seen once. V lost 0 bases and J lost 1, with 6 bases in between. Per germline, CDR1 SGHDN and CDR2 FVKESK. The CDR3 extends over 14 amino acids. The chain recombines TRBV14 with TRBJ1-2, with no clear D. The sample consisted of CD4+ T cells sorted from blood, taken at week 0. This sequence originates from a human donor with alopecia areata. CDR3 amino acids: CASSQDRVNYGYTF. CDR3 in DNA: TGTGCCAGCAGCCAAGATCGGGTTAACTATGGCTACACCTTC.